This TCR beta chain was recovered during a study of T cells in Graves' hyperthyroidism and ophthalmopathy. Researchers took RNA transcripts and amplified the TCR beta CDR3 regions from them. HTBI primers were used for first-round RT-PCR of the TCR CDR3. TCRdb redid the calling of the multiplex PCR reads with MiXCR, one entry per CDR3 protein. The data contain a few hundred thousand distinct CDR3 sequences, about 18% of them singletons. The sample consisted of blood. This sequence was found in a young woman with Graves' hyperthyroidism.

The CDR3 DNA is TGTGCCAGCCTACCGACTAGCGGGGAGTACGAGCAGTACTTC. It encodes CASLPTSGEYEQYF. This chain joins TRBV2 and TRBJ2-7, with 11 bases identical to TRBD2. The CDR3 is 14 amino acids. J was trimmed by 4 bases and V by 8 bases; bases with no gene match: 7. Germline loops: CDR1 SNHLY, CDR2 FYNNEI.